This section outlines one T cell receptor beta chain sequence together with its context. Its antigen is unidentified. This record comes from a study of OX40 agonist ivuxolimab in advanced cancers. Study-wide background: Cancers in dose escalation were hepatocellular, melanoma, renal cell and head and neck.

Regarding the study as a whole: CD4+ and CD8+ blood T cells expanded clonally by week 6 at 0.1 to 3.0 mg/kg.

The method was immunoSEQ multiplex PCR; TCRdb's version includes in-frame clones alone and lacks a portion of them. The profile shows some 86,000 clones, around 94% of them singletons. The J segment lost 4 bases and the V segment lost 0 bases, leaving 7 bases of the junction unmatched. The CDR3 has 17 amino acids. Germline loops: CDR1 LGHNA, CDR2 YSLEER. The clonotype comes from an adult with an advanced solid tumor such as melanoma, head and neck, liver or kidney cancer. This specimen consisted of CD4+ or CD8+ T cells sorted from blood, obtained in a trial of the OX40 agonist ivuxolimab. V gene TRBV4-3 combines with J gene TRBJ2-1; 9 positions agree with TRBD2. This CDR3 reads CASSQDITSGSYNEQFF. CDR3 nucleotides: TGCGCCAGCAGCCAAGATATTACTAGCGGGTCTTACAATGAGCAGTTCTTC.